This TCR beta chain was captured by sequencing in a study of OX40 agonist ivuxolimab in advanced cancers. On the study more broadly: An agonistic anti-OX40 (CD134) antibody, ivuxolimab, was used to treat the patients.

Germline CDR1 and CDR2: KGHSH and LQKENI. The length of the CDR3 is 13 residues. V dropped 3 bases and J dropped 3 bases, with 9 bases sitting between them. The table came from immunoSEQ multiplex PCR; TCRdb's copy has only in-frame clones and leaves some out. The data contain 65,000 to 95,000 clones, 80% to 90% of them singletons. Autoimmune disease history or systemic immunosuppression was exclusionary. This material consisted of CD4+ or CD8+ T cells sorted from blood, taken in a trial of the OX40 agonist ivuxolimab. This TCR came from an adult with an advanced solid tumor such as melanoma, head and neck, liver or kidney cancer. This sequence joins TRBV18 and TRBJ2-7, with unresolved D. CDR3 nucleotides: TGTGCCAGCTCACCTGACCTTTACTACGAGCAGTACTTC. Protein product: CASSPDLYYEQYF.